The rows below give T cell receptor beta chains drawn from one sample of a study of CD8 T cells in ankylosing spondylitis. From the 5' RACE reads, TCRdb called clonotypes with MiXCR, one entry per CDR3 protein. The table lists more than 250,000 distinct CDR3 sequences, 8% of them singletons. Material for sequencing was blood, either unsorted or a sorted T cell fraction (not recorded which). These receptors all stem from a male donor with ankylosing spondylitis. The conserved cysteine and the conserved F or W are not part of the CDR3 here.

V gene: TRBV7-7
CDR3 protein: ASSTQPGGDTQY

V gene: TRBV12-3/TRBV12-4
CDR3 protein: ASSFAGGSYEQY

V gene: TRBV7-9
CDR3 protein: ASSSSGTGDEKLF

V gene: TRBV7-9
CDR3 protein: ASSELAGVGEQY

V gene: TRBV15
CDR3 protein: ATSRELAGLNEQF

V gene: TRBV14
CDR3 protein: ASRGQVGGELF

V gene: TRBV11-2
CDR3 protein: ASSFNSGTSNNEQF

V gene: TRBV28
CDR3 protein: ASSLLSSGSVEETQY

V gene: TRBV7-2
CDR3 protein: ASSLPQGARTEAF

V gene: TRBV7-3
CDR3 protein: ASSLDPGTEAF

V gene: TRBV2
CDR3 protein: ASSATTIEVTGELF

V gene: TRBV21-1
CDR3 protein: ASSKDSDRGSQETQY

V gene: TRBV20-1
CDR3 protein: SARGWTGTGYT

V gene: TRBV20-1
CDR3 protein: SARVRDRP

V gene: TRBV27
CDR3 protein: ASSSGVGEAF

V gene: TRBV7-8
CDR3 protein: ASARGRFSGNTIY

V gene: TRBV4-3
CDR3 protein: ASSQRPGGELF

V gene: TRBV20-1
CDR3 protein: SAREQTGWWNTEAF

V gene: TRBV6-2/TRBV6-3
CDR3 protein: ASRGQGYNEQF

V gene: TRBV7-2
CDR3 protein: ASSLWTSGLMDTQY

V gene: TRBV10-3
CDR3 protein: ATRRPTNEKLF

V gene: TRBV27
CDR3 protein: ASSWTGHSPLH

V gene: TRBV20-1
CDR3 protein: SASTGSGKTEAF

V gene: TRBV7-8
CDR3 protein: ASGTGRNQPQH

V gene: TRBV12-3/TRBV12-4
CDR3 protein: ASSLRATAAQSDANEQF

V gene: TRBV29-1
CDR3 protein: SVDPAGRVAGEQF

V gene: TRBV12-3/TRBV12-4
CDR3 protein: ASRPRQGANSGNTIY

V gene: TRBV7-2
CDR3 protein: ASSGRTSGRHEQY

V gene: TRBV29-1
CDR3 protein: SVHRQGITEAF

V gene: TRBV5-1
CDR3 protein: ASSHFRGGSETQY

V gene: TRBV29-1
CDR3 protein: SVHRGRLREQF

V gene: TRBV7-9
CDR3 protein: ASSLGTRLYEQY

V gene: TRBV28
CDR3 protein: ASGLGQLNTEAF

V gene: TRBV6-1
CDR3 protein: ASSLNGRLNIQY

V gene: TRBV28
CDR3 protein: ASIMTGPSTEAF

V gene: TRBV7-3
CDR3 protein: ASSLTPLGLPGELF

V gene: TRBV5-6
CDR3 protein: ASSLGPRNTGELF

V gene: TRBV5-1
CDR3 protein: ASSLSTSGRVSPAREQF

V gene: TRBV19
CDR3 protein: ASSPNEPSTDTQY

V gene: TRBV15
CDR3 protein: ATSREVGLGYEQY

V gene: TRBV12-3/TRBV12-4
CDR3 protein: ASRTQASPEAF

V gene: TRBV5-1
CDR3 protein: ASSEDYNEQF

V gene: TRBV11-2
CDR3 protein: ASSFIGGRYNEQF

V gene: TRBV20-1
CDR3 protein: SARRRERNQPQH

V gene: TRBV12-3/TRBV12-4
CDR3 protein: ASSLDLAGNEQF

V gene: TRBV6-5
CDR3 protein: ASGYHGLAGAGELF

V gene: TRBV20-1
CDR3 protein: SAGFGLEAF

V gene: TRBV29-1
CDR3 protein: SVEGLRRDTQY

V gene: TRBV5-1
CDR3 protein: ASSLEGRGNYQETQY

V gene: TRBV24-1
CDR3 protein: ATSDLLDEQF

V gene: TRBV28
CDR3 protein: ALGVSGRFRETQY

V gene: TRBV5-1
CDR3 protein: ASSRYSTGPDTQY

V gene: TRBV11-2
CDR3 protein: ASSFRYQPGTSGRGEQF

V gene: TRBV12-3/TRBV12-4
CDR3 protein: ASSIARGGANSPLH

V gene: TRBV5-1
CDR3 protein: ASTPLSGSPGELF

V gene: TRBV4-1
CDR3 protein: ASSQSRAGRSSYEQY

V gene: TRBV27
CDR3 protein: ASSLSRGLAGVGETQY

V gene: TRBV4-3
CDR3 protein: ASSQEGYPPSYEQY

V gene: TRBV10-1
CDR3 protein: ASSPISADEQF